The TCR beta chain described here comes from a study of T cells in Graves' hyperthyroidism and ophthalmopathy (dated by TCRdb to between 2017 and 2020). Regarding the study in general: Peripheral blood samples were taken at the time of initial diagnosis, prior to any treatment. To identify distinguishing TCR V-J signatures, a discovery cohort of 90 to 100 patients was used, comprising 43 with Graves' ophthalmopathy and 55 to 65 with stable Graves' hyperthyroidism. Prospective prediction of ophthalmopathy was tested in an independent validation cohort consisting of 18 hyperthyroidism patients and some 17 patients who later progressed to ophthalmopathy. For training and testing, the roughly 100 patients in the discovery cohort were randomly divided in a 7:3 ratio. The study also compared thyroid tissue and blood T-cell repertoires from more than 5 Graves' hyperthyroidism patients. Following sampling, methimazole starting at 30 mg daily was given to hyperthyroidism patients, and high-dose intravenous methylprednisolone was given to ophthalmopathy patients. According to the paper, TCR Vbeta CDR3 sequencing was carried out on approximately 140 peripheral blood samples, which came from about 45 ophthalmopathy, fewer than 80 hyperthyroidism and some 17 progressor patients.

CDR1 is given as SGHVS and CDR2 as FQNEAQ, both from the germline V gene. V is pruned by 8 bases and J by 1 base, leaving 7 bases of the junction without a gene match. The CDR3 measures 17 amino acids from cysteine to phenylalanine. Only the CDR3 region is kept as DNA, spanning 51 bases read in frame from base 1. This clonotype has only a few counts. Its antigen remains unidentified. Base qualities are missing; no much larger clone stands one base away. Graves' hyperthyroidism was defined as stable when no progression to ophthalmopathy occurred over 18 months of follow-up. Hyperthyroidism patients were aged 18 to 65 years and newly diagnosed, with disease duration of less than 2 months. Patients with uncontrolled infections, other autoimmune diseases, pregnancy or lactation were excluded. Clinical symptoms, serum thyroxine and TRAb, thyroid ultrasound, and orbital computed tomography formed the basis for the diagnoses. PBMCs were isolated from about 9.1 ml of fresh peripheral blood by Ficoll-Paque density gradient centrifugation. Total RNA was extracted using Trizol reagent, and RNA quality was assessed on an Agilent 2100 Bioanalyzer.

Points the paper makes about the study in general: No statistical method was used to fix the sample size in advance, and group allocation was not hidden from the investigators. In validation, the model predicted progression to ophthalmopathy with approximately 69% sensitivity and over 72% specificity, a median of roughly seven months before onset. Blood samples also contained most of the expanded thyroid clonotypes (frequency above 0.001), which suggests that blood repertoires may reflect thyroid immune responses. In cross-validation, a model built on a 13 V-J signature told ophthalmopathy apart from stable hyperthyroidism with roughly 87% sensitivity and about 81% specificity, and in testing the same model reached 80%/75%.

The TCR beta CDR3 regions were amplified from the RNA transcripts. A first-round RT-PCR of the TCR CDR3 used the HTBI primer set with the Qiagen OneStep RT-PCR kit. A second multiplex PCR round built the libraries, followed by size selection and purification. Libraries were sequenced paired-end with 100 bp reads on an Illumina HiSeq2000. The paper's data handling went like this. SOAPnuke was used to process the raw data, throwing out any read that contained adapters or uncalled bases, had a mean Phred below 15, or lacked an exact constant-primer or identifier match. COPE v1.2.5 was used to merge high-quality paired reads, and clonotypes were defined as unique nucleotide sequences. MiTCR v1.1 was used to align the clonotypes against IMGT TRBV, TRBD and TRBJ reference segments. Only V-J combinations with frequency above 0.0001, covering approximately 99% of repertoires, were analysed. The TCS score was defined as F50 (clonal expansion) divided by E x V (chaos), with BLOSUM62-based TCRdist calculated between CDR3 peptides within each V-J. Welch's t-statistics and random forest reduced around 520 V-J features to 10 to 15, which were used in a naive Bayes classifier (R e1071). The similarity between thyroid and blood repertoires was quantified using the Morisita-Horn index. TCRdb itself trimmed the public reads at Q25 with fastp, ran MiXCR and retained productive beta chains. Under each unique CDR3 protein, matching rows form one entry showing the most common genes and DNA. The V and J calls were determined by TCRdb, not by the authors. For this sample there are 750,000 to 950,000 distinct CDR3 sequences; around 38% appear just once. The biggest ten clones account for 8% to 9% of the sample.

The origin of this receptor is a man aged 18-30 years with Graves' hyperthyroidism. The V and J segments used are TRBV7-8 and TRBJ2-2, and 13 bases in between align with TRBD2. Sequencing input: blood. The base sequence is TGTGCCAGCCATAAGGGACTAGCGGGGATGAACACCGGGGAGCTGTTTTTT. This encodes CASHKGLAGMNTGELFF. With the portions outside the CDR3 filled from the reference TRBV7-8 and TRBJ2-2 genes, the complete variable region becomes GAGVSQSPRYKVAKRGQDVALRCDPISGHVSLFWYQQALGQGPEFLTYFQNEAQLDKSGLPSDRFFAERPEGSVSTLKIQRTQQEDSAVYLCASHKGLAGMNTGELFFGEGSRLTVL.